This TCR beta chain was sequenced during a study of blood T cell repertoires in COVID-19. Germline trimming cut 5 bases from V and 0 bases from J; bases unmatched to any gene: 8. This CDR3 spans 16 amino acids. CDR1 and CDR2 (germline): MDHEN, SYDVKM. The authors' processing: Scientists estimated how many nucleated cells there were by amplifying reference gene primers. TCRdb's table, derived via immunoSEQ multiplex PCR, lists solely in-frame clones and lacks some. The D gene and trimming were derived from the DNA, and the V and J assignments and clone size from that table. The profile shows 190,000 or so clones, about 81% of them singletons.

The sample taken for sequencing was peripheral blood. The receptor's source is a woman of 80 years or more with COVID-19, enrolled during active disease. The rearrangement uses TRBV28 and TRBJ2-7; 9 nucleotides line up with TRBD1. In DNA, the CDR3 is TGTGCCAGCAGTAGACAGGGGGGTTTTAGCTCCTACGAGCAGTACTTC. This gives the protein CASSRQGGFSSYEQYF.